This TCR beta chain was documented in a study of shared clonotypes between healthy human individuals. Profiling relied on immunoSEQ multiplex PCR, and the TCRdb table lists in-frame clones only, not all of them. The repertoire holds about 1 million clones, with about 76% as singletons. This CDR3 has 18 residues. CDR1 and CDR2 from the germline V gene are SGDLS and YYNGEE. Trimming at V came to 0 bases and at J to 6 bases, leaving 5 bases not matched to a gene. This TCR derives from a man in his late teens or twenties in good health. The chain carries TRBV9 and TRBJ2-2, with 16 bases that match TRBD2. The sample was memory CD4+ T cells sorted from blood. Sample subset: CD45RA-negative fraction. The CDR3 spells CASSVEGLAGGFPGELFF. As DNA, the CDR3 is TGTGCCAGCAGCGTAGAGGGACTAGCGGGAGGGTTCCCCGGGGAGCTGTTTTTT.